The 9 T cell receptor beta chains given below trace back to one sample, sequenced in a study of T-cell reconstitution after alpha-beta-depleted transplantation in children. The TCRbeta library was prepared with unique molecular identifiers. In TCRdb, the PCR reads were re-called with MiXCR into one record per CDR3 protein. The table lists 450,000 to 600,000 distinct CDR3 sequences, roughly a tenth of them singletons, with just over 2% in the top ten. Sequenced material: PBMCs, taken before TCRalphabeta/CD19-depleted stem cell transplant. The source is a child aged 2-15 years with inherited bone marrow failure, due to receive a stem cell transplant.

In its sample, this clonotype was seen a few times. J is TRBJ2-2 and V is TRBV6-5, with TRBD1 matching over 8 bases. Germline trimming cut 2 bases from V and 8 bases from J; bases unmatched to any gene: 10. Germline V gene sequence: CDR1 MNHEY, CDR2 SVGAGI. This CDR3 has 16 amino acids. The CDR3, as DNA: TGTGCCAGCAGTTACGTCGAGACAGGGGAGGCGGGGGAGCTGTTTTTT. It specifies CASSYVETGEAGELFF.

This clonotype was detected ten times or more. The chain has TRBV27 and TRBJ2-2; 9 positions agree with TRBD1. Germline-derived CDR1 and CDR2 are MNHEY and SMNVEV (reference sequence). J was trimmed by 2 bases and V by 0 bases; bases with no gene match: 1. The CDR3 contains 16 residues. This CDR3 reads CASSLSGQGNTGELFF. As DNA, the CDR3 is TGTGCCAGCAGTTTATCGGGACAGGGTAACACCGGGGAGCTGTTTTTT.

Comments on this clonotype: Just one base apart from a much larger clone, this may be a read error. The chain combines TRBV5-4 with TRBJ2-7; no definite D call. CDR3 size: 17 residues. The germline V gene has CDR1 SGHNT and CDR2 YYREEE (reference sequence). The germline V and J ends were trimmed by 4 bases and 8 bases, with 28 bases remaining between them. In nucleotides, the CDR3 is TGTGCCAGCAGCCGCACACAACAGTTCCCTATTCCTTACCAGCAGTACTTC. Encoded protein: CASSRTQQFPIPYQQYF.

Concerning this clonotype itself: Sequence at one end of the junction differs from germline and may be a read error. The chain links TRBV5-5 to TRBJ1-2, with a weak D call TRBD1 (5 bases). CDR1 SGHKS and CDR2 YYEKEE come from the germline V gene (reference sequence). The CDR3 has 13 residues. The CDR3 DNA follows: TGTGCCAGCAGCCATGGGACGAACTGTGGCTACACCTTC. Encoded protein: CASSHGTNCGYTF.

This clonotype was detected ten times or more. The gene calls are TRBV29-1 and TRBJ2-5; either TRBD1 or TRBD2 may fit D (6 bases each). V lost 5 bases and J lost 1, with 8 bases in between. The CDR3 has 12 residues. Germline lookup yields CDR1 SQVTM and CDR2 ANQGSEA. The CDR3 protein is CSVRGPQETQYF. DNA of the CDR3: TGCAGCGTTCGGGGGCCCCAAGAGACCCAGTACTTC.

This clonotype was picked up many times. The V call is TRBV13, the J call TRBJ2-2; D is ambiguous. CDR3 length: 13 residues. Germline CDR1 PRHDT, CDR2 FYEKMQ (reference sequence). Trimming took 5 bases from V and 5 from J, leaving 9 bases between them. The chain's CDR3 is CASSPMETGELFF. CDR3 nucleotides: TGTGCCAGCAGCCCCATGGAAACCGGGGAGCTGTTTTTT.

Ten or more counts support this clonotype. V is TRBV28 and J is TRBJ2-7; 8 positions agree with TRBD1. The CDR3 runs to 14 residues. J lost 3 bases, V lost 6 bases, and 7 bases had no gene match. CDR1 and CDR2 (germline): MDHEN, SYDVKM. CDR3 protein: CASRGDRSYYEQYF. As DNA, the CDR3 is TGTGCCAGCAGAGGGGACAGGTCATACTACGAGCAGTACTTC.

This clonotype showed up many times. The junction and the germline gene differ at one end; a read error may be behind it. The chain couples TRBV5-1 to TRBJ2-1, with D perhaps TRBD1 (5 bases). Germline CDR1 is SGHRS and CDR2 is YFSETQ. This CDR3 has 12 amino acids. In DNA, the CDR3 is TGTGCCAGCAGCTTAGGGGCCAATGAGCAGTTCTTC. Protein sequence: CASSLGANEQFF.

This chain connects TRBV20-1 to TRBJ1-2; TRBD1 matches 7 bases. Germline values: CDR1 DFQATT, CDR2 SNEGSKA (reference sequence). The CDR3 consists of 14 residues. V lost 6 bases to trimming and J lost 4 bases; unmatched junction nucleotides: 11. CDR3 in amino acids: CSAKMYRQGYGYTF. The CDR3 DNA is TGCAGTGCAAAGATGTATAGACAGGGCTATGGCTACACCTTC.